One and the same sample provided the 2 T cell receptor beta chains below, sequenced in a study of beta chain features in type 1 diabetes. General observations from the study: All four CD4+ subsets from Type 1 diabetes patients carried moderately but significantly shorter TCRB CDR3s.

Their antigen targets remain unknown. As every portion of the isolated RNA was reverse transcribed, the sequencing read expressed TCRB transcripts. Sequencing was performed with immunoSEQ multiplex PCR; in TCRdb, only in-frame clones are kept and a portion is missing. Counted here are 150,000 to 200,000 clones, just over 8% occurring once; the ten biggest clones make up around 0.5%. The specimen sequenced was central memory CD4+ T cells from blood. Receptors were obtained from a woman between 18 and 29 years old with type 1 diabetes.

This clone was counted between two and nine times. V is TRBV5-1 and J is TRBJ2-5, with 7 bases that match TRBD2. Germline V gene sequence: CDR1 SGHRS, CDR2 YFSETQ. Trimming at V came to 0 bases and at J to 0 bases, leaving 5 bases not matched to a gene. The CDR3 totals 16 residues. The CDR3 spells CASSLGTSANQETQYF. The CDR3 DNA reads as TGCGCCAGCAGCTTGGGTACTAGCGCAAACCAAGAGACCCAGTACTTC.

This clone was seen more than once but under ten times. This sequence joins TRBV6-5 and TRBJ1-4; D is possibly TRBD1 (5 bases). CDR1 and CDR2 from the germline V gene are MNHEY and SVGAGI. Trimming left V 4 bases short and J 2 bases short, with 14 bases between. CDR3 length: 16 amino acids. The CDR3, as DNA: TGTGCCAGCAGTTGGCGTCCCAGGGTTACTAATGAAAAACTGTTTTTT. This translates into CASSWRPRVTNEKLFF.